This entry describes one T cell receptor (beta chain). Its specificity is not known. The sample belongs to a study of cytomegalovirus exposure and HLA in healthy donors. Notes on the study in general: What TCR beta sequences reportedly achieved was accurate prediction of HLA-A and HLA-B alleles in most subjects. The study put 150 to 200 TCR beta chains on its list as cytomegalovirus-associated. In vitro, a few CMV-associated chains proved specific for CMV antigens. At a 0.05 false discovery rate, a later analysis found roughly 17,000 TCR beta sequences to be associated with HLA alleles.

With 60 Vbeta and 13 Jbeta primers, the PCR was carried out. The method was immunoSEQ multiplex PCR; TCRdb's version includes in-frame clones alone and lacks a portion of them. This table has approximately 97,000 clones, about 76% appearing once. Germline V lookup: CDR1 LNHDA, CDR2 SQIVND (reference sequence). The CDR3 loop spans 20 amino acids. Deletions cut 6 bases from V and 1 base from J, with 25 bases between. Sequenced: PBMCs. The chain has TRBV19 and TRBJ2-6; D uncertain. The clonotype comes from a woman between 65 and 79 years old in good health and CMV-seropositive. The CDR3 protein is CASRTQALPSFPSGANVLTF. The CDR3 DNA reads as TGTGCCAGTAGGACGCAGGCCCTACCCTCCTTCCCGTCTGGGGCCAACGTCCTGACTTTC.